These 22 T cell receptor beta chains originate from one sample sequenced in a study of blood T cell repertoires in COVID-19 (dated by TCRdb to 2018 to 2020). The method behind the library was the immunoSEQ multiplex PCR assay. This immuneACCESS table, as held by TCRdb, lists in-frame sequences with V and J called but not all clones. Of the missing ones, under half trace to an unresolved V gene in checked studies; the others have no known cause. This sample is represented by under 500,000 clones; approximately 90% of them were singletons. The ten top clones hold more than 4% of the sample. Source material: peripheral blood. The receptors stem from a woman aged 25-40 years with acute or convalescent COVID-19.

The CDR3 DNA reads as TGTGCCAGCAGCTCCGACAGGGGAGAGACCCAGTACTTC. Its protein product is CASSSDRGETQYF. V is TRBV7-7 and J is TRBJ2-5; 8 bases are a match to TRBD1. CDR3 length: 13 amino acids. With V trimmed by 4 bases and J by 4 bases, 2 bases remained unmatched. Germline CDR1 SSHAT, CDR2 FNYEAQ (reference sequence).

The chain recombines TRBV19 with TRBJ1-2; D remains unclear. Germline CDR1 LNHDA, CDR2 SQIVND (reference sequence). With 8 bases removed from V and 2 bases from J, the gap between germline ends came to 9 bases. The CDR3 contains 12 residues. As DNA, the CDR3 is TGTGCCAGTGCAGGCGGGAACTATGGCTACACCTTC. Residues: CASAGGNYGYTF. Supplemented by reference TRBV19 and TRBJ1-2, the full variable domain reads DGGITQSPKYLFRKEGQNVTLSCEQNLNHDAMYWYRQDPGQGLRLIYYSQIVNDFQKGDIAEGYSVSREKKESFPLTVTSAQKNPTAFYLCASAGGNYGYTFGSGTRLTVV.

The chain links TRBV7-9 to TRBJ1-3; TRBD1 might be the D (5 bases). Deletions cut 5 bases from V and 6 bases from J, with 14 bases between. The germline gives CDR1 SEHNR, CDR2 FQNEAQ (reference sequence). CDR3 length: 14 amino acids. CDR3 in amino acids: CASSPRDSANTIYF. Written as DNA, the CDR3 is TGTGCCAGCAGCCCCAGGGATTCGGCAAACACCATATATTTT.

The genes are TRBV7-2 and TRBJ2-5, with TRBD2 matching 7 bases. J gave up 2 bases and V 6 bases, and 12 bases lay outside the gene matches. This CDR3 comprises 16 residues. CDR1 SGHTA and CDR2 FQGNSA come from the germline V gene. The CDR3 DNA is TGTGCCAGCAGTCCTGTGGGGGGGACTGTACAAGAGACCCAGTACTTC. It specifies CASSPVGGTVQETQYF.

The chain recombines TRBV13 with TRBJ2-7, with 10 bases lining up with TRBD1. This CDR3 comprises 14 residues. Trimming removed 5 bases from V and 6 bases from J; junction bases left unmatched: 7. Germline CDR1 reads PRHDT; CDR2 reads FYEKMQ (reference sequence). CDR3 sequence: CASSPGTGVAEQYF. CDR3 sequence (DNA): TGTGCCAGCAGCCCCGGGACAGGGGTTGCCGAGCAGTACTTC.

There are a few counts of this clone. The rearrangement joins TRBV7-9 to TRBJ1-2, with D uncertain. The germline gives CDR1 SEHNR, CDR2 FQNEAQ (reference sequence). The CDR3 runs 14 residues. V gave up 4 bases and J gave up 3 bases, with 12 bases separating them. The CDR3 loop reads CASSSRIDYYGYTF. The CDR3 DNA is TGTGCCAGCAGCTCCCGAATAGACTACTATGGCTACACCTTC.

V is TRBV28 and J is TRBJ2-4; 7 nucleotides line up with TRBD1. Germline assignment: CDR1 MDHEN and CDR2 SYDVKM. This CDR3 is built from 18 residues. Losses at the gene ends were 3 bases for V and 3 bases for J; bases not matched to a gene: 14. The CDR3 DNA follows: TGTGCCAGCAGTTTTAGGTGGGCAGGGGGATGGATCAAAAACATTCAGTACTTC. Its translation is CASSFRWAGGWIKNIQYF.

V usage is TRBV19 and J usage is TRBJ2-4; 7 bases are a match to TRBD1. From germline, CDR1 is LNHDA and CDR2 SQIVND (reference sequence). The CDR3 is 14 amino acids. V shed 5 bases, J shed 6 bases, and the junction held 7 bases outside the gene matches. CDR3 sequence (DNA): TGTGCCAGTAGTCCTTCGGACAGGAGAAACATTCAGTACTTC. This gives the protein CASSPSDRRNIQYF.

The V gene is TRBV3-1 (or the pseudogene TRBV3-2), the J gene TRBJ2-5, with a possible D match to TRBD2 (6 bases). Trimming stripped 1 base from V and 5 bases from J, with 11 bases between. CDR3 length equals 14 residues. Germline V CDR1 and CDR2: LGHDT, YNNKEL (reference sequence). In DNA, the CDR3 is TGTGCCAGCAGCCAAGGGATTGGGGGGGAGACCCAGTACTTC. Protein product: CASSQGIGGETQYF.

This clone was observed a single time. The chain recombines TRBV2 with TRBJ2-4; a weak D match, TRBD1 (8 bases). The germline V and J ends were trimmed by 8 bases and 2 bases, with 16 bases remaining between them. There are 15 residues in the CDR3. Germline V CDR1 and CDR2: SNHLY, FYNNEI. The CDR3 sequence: CASREQGGSKNIQYF. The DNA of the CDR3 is TGTGCCAGCCGAGAACAGGGGGGGTCCAAAAACATTCAGTACTTC.

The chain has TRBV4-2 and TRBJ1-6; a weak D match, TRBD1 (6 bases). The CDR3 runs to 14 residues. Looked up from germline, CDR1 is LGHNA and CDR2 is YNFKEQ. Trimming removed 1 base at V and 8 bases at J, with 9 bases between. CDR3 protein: CASSQGGGYSPLHF. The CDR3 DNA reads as TGTGCCAGCAGCCAAGGAGGGGGATATTCACCCCTCCACTTT.

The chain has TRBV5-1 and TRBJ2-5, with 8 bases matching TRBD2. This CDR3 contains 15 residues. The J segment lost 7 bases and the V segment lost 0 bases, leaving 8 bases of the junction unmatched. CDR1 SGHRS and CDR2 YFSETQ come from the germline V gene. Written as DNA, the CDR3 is TGCGCCAGCAGCTTGGCCCCTAGCGCGGGGGGGACCCAGTACTTC. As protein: CASSLAPSAGGTQYF.

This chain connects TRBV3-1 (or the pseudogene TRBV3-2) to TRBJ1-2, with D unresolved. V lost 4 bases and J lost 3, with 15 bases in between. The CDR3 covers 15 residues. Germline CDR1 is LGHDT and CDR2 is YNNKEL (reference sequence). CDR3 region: CASSPPLMRDYGYTF. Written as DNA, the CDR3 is TGTGCCAGCAGCCCTCCATTAATGAGGGACTATGGCTACACCTTC.

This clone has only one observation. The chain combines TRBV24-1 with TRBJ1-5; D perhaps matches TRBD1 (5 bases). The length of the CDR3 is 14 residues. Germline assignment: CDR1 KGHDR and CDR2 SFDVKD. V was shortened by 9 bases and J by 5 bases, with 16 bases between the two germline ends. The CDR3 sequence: CATSGRGAHQPQHF. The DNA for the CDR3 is TGTGCCACCTCGGGGCGGGGTGCACATCAGCCCCAGCATTTT.

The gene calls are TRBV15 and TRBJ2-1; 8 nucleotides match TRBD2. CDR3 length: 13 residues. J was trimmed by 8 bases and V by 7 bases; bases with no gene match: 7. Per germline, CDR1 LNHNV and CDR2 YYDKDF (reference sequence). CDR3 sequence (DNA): TGTGCCACCACTCTTACCGGGGGGGATGAGCAGTTCTTC. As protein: CATTLTGGDEQFF.

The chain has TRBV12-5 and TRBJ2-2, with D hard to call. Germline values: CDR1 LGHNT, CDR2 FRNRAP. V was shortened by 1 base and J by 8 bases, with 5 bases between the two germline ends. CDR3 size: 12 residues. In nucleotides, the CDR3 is TGTGCTAGTGGTTTGGGGGCAGGGGAGCTGTTTTTT. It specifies CASGLGAGELFF.

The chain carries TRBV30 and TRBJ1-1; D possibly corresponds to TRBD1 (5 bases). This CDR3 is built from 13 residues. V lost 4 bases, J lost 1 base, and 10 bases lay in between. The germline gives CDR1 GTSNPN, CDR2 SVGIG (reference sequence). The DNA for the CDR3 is TGTGCCTGGAATTTACAGGCGAACACTGAAGCTTTCTTT. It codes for CAWNLQANTEAFF.

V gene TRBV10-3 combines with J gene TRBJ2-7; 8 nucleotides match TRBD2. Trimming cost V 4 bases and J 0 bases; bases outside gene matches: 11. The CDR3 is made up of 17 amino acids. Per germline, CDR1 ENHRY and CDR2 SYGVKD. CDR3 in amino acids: CAISGAPTSADSYEQYF. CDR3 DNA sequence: TGTGCCATCAGTGGGGCCCCGACTAGCGCAGACTCCTACGAGCAGTACTTC.

DNA for the CDR3: TGTGCCAGCAGCAAAGTTGGAAAGGCTGGGGAGCCCTGTAACACTGAAGCTTTCTTT. Translating gives CASSKVGKAGEPCNTEAFF. The V call is TRBV21-1, the J call TRBJ1-1. TRBV21-1 is an annotated pseudogene. The CDR3 spans 19 residues.

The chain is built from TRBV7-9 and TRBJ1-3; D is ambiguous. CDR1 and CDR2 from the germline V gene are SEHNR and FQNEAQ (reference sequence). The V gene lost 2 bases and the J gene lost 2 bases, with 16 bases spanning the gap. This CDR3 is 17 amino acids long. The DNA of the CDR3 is TGTGCCAGCAGCTTAATTGGCGGGCGAAGAGCTGGAAACACCATATATTTT. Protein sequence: CASSLIGGRRAGNTIYF. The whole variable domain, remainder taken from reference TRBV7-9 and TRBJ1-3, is DTGVSQNPRHKITKRGQNVTFRCDPISEHNRLYWYRQTLGQGPEFLTYFQNEAQLEKSRLLSDRFSAERPKGSFSTLEIQRTEQGDSAMYLCASSLIGGRRAGNTIYFGEGSWLTVV.

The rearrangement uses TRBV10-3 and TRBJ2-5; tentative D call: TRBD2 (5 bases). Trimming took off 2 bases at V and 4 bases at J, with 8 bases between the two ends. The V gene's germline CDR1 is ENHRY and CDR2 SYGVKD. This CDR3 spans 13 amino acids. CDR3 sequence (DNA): TGTGCCATCAGTGAGGGAGGACGAGAGACCCAGTACTTC. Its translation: CAISEGGRETQYF.

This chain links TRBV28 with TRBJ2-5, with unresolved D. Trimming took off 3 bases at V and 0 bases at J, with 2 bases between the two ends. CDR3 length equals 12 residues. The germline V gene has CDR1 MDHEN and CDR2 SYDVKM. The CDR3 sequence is CASSFNQETQYF. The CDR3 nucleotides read TGTGCCAGCAGTTTTAACCAAGAGACCCAGTACTTC.